The 24 T cell receptor beta chains in this list originate from one sample, sequenced in a study of metastatic and nonmetastatic thyroid tumors (dated by TCRdb to the early 2020s). Receptor amplification or capture employed PCR. Instrument used: Illumina HiSeq 4000. TCRdb reran the public reads through fastp at Q25 and MiXCR, keeping productive beta chains. Present in this sample are 25,000 to 35,000 clones, approximately 31% of which were seen just once. Approximately 30% of the sample is held by the ten biggest clonotypes. Before undergoing thyroid surgery, none of the patients had been given any kind of treatment. The sequenced sample was blood. The source of these receptors is a female donor with papillary thyroid cancer or a benign thyroid nodule (not recorded which). Some clones in this sample may be carry-over from other donors' samples.

This clone has ten or more counts. The gene calls are TRBV28 and TRBJ2-7; 12 bases match TRBD2. This CDR3 has 14 amino acids. Germline CDR1 MDHEN, CDR2 SYDVKM. Losses at the gene ends were 5 bases for V and 2 bases for J; bases not matched to a gene: 1. The CDR3 sequence: CASSRLAGAYEQYF. CDR3 bases: TGTGCCAGCAGTCGACTAGCGGGAGCCTACGAGCAGTACTTC.

The rearrangement links TRBV20-1 to TRBJ2-1, with 9 bases aligning to TRBD2. Germline V gene lookup returns CDR1 DFQATT and CDR2 SNEGSKA (reference sequence). V trimming: 0 bases; J trimming: 7 bases; junction bases outside the gene matches: 10. The CDR3 runs to 16 residues. The CDR3 spells CSARDPGLALYNEQFF. The CDR3 region has the DNA TGCAGTGCTAGAGATCCGGGACTAGCCCTATATAATGAGCAGTTCTTC.

J is TRBJ2-7 and V is TRBV9; the D is unclear. Trimming cost V 0 bases and J 6 bases, with 13 bases left between them. The CDR3 has 14 residues. Germline CDR1 SGDLS, CDR2 YYNGEE. The CDR3 loop reads CASSVGTMGFEQYF. The DNA for the CDR3 is TGTGCCAGCAGCGTAGGTACGATGGGGTTCGAGCAGTACTTC.

At least ten counts were recorded for this clone. The CDR3 sequence is CASRPGRDSDYNEQFF. CDR3 coding DNA: TGTGCCAGCAGGCCGGGACGGGATAGCGACTACAATGAGCAGTTCTTC. This sequence joins TRBV6-1 and TRBJ2-1, with D perhaps given as TRBD1 or TRBD2 (5 bases each). V was cut by 6 bases and J by 3 bases, with 18 bases left in between. Germline CDR1 is MNHNS and CDR2 is SASEGT. This CDR3 is 16 amino acids long.

The table lists this clone with many counts. The chain recombines TRBV6-1 with TRBJ2-3; D might be TRBD2 (6 bases). This CDR3 has 16 amino acids. The V end was cut by 0 bases, the J end by 0 bases, with 10 bases between. The V gene's germline CDR1 is MNHNS and CDR2 SASEGT. This CDR3 reads CASSEATGLSTDTQYF. The CDR3 nucleotides are TGTGCCAGCAGTGAAGCTACGGGACTTAGCACAGATACGCAGTATTTT.

This clone was seen only a few times. The chain recombines TRBV11-2 with TRBJ2-1; tentatively, D is TRBD2 (6 bases). The germline V and J ends were trimmed by 4 bases and 3 bases, with 16 bases remaining between them. Germline-derived CDR1 and CDR2 are SGHAT and FQNNGV. The CDR3 runs to 16 residues. CDR3 loop: CASSSGTGVIYNEQFF. The DNA for the CDR3 is TGTGCCAGCAGCTCTGGGACTGGCGTGATCTACAATGAGCAGTTCTTC.

This clone was seen a single time. The V call is TRBV13, the J call TRBJ2-3; 12 nucleotides line up with TRBD2. The CDR3 consists of 19 residues. V lost 5 bases to trimming and J lost 4 bases; unmatched junction nucleotides: 16. The germline CDR1 and CDR2 sequences are PRHDT and FYEKMQ (reference sequence). CDR3 residues: CASSREIRTSGMGADTQYF. In DNA form, the CDR3 reads TGTGCCAGCAGCCGTGAGATCAGGACTAGCGGGATGGGGGCAGATACGCAGTATTTT.

This clone is medium-sized within its sample. The V call is TRBV4-1, the J call TRBJ1-2; D perhaps matches TRBD1 (6 bases). The CDR3 totals 16 residues. V lost 3 bases and J lost 4, with 18 bases in between. Germline V gene lookup returns CDR1 MGHRA and CDR2 YSYEKL. The CDR3 coding sequence is TGCGCCAGCAGCCAGGTGAATGACAGGACCCGCTATGGCTACACCTTC. This sequence encodes CASSQVNDRTRYGYTF.

This clone was seen repeatedly, ten times or more. J is TRBJ1-5 and V is TRBV5-1; unclear D gene. The CDR3 has 13 amino acids. Germline values: CDR1 SGHRS, CDR2 YFSETQ. Trimming cost V 0 bases and J 7 bases, with 8 bases left between them. CDR3 sequence (DNA): TGCGCCAGCAGCTTGGACGGGGAGCAGCCCCAGCATTTT. Its translation: CASSLDGEQPQHF.

This clone has a handful of counts. The rearrangement joins TRBV29-1 to TRBJ2-7; 7 positions match TRBD1. The CDR3 totals 11 residues. V gave up 8 bases and J gave up 7 bases; unmatched junction bases: 8. Germline values: CDR1 SQVTM, CDR2 ANQGSEA. CDR3 DNA sequence: TGCAGCTCCGGACAGGTCTGTGAGCAGTACTTC. The encoded protein is CSSGQVCEQYF.

This rearrangement joins TRBV11-2 to TRBJ1-1; D unresolved. V lost 1 base and J 1 base, leaving 4 bases between the germline ends. Germline values: CDR1 SGHAT, CDR2 FQNNGV. The CDR3 spans 13 residues. The CDR3 sequence: CASSLARNTEAFF. In nucleotides, the CDR3 is TGTGCCAGCAGCTTAGCGCGGAACACTGAAGCTTTCTTT.

The V and J genes are TRBV12-3 or TRBV12-4 and TRBJ2-2; D is perhaps TRBD1 or TRBD2 (6 bases each). This CDR3 comprises 13 residues. The germline V and J ends were trimmed by 6 bases and 3 bases, with 8 bases remaining between them. CDR3 in DNA: TGTGCCAGCAGACGGGGGCACACCGGGGAGCTGTTTTTT. Its translation: CASRRGHTGELFF.

This clone was counted many times. CDR3 sequence (DNA): TGTGCCAGCAGCCAAGAAACTTCAATCACAGATACGCAGTATTTT. This encodes CASSQETSITDTQYF. The chain links TRBV3-1 to TRBJ2-3, with D hard to call. Trimming pared 0 bases from V and 2 bases from J, leaving 9 bases between. CDR3 size: 15 residues. CDR1 is LGHDT and CDR2 is YNNKEL in the germline V gene (reference sequence).

This clone was observed at least ten times. The chain is built from TRBV30 and TRBJ1-1, with 7 bases identical to TRBD1. This CDR3 is built from 13 residues. CDR1 is GTSNPN, CDR2 SVGIG, per germline (reference sequence). The trim removed 5 bases at V and 5 bases at J, leaving 8 bases unmatched. The CDR3 DNA is TGTGCCTGGTCATACCTCAGGGGGACTGAAGCTTTCTTT. Translation gives CAWSYLRGTEAFF.

This clone was recorded many times. The chain joins TRBV20-1 to TRBJ2-1, with TRBD2 matching 11 bases. Germline assignment: CDR1 DFQATT and CDR2 SNEGSKA (reference sequence). The V and J ends lost 1 base and 5 bases, in that order; junction bases with no gene match: 4. CDR3 size: 15 residues. The CDR3 region is CSARGLAGIHNEQFF. Here the CDR3 DNA reads TGCAGTGCTAGAGGACTAGCGGGGATCCACAATGAGCAGTTCTTC.

About this clone itself: At one end the junction does not follow the germline gene, possibly because of a read error. The chain is built from TRBV19 and TRBJ1-2; 7 bases line up with TRBD1. This CDR3 comprises 15 residues. CDR1 and CDR2 from the germline V gene are LNHDA and SQIVND (reference sequence). In DNA form, the CDR3 reads TGTACCAGTAGTAAAGGGACAGACCACCTCTATGGCTACACCTTC. Its protein product is CTSSKGTDHLYGYTF.

This clone has more than one count but fewer than ten. The germline gene is not matched at one end of the junction; a read error may be the cause. The J gene is TRBJ2-2, the V gene TRBV6-1, with 7 bases aligning to TRBD1. The CDR3 loop spans 15 amino acids. CDR1 and CDR2 (germline): MNHNS, SASEGT. The CDR3 DNA reads TGTGCCAGCATCCAAGGGGACAGCAACACCGTGGAGCTGTTTTTT. Its protein is CASIQGDSNTVELFF.

Details on this clone: Compared with germline, one end of the junction differs, possibly owing to a read error. The rearrangement joins TRBV7-2 to TRBJ2-7; tentative D call: TRBD2 (5 bases). Looked up from germline, CDR1 is SGHTA and CDR2 is FQGNSA. The CDR3 consists of 14 residues. This CDR3 is CASSLGLPGYEQYF. CDR3 bases: TGTGCCAGCAGCTTAGGACTACCGGGTTACGAACAGTACTTC.

The sample holds many counts of this clone. V and J are TRBV19 and TRBJ2-4; D could derive from TRBD1 or TRBD2 (5 bases each). V lost 3 bases to trimming and J lost 6 bases, with 6 bases between them. Germline CDR1 is LNHDA and CDR2 is SQIVND (reference sequence). The CDR3 runs 12 residues. CDR3 sequence reads: CASSMGTNIQYF. CDR3 nucleotides: TGTGCCAGTAGTATGGGGACAAACATTCAGTACTTC. Full variable domain (remainder filled in from reference TRBV19 and TRBJ2-4): DGGITQSPKYLFRKEGQNVTLSCEQNLNHDAMYWYRQDPGQGLRLIYYSQIVNDFQKGDIAEGYSVSREKKESFPLTVTSAQKNPTAFYLCASSMGTNIQYFGAGTRLSVL.

Many counts were recorded for this clone. This chain links TRBV7-3 with TRBJ1-1; the D gene is possibly TRBD1 (5 bases). Germline CDR1 is SGHTA and CDR2 is FQGTGA. This CDR3 has 18 amino acids. The germline V and J ends were trimmed by 3 bases and 1 base, with 21 bases remaining between them. CDR3 nucleotide sequence: TGTGCCAGCAGCTTTACCATCCTTACGGGACCGAAGAACACTGAAGCTTTCTTT. Translation gives CASSFTILTGPKNTEAFF.

Turning to this clone: The CDR3 end shows no conserved phenylalanine or tryptophan, and so a read error is likely. Because the CDR3's place on the DNA is in doubt, the DNA is left out and the CDR3 is given as listed by TCRdb. This chain joins TRBV6-2 or TRBV6-3 and TRBJ1-2. The germline gives CDR1 MNHEY, CDR2 SVGEGT. The CDR3 is 14 amino acids long, termini counted. Here the CDR3 reads CASTYRGIGYGYTL.

This clone has a count of ten or more. The chain links TRBV13 to TRBJ2-6, with 10 bases identical to TRBD1. Germline CDR1 is PRHDT and CDR2 is FYEKMQ (reference sequence). The CDR3 covers 20 residues. With V trimmed by 4 bases and J by 1 base, 13 bases remained unmatched. CDR3 sequence: CASSSPSTGGVVSGANVLTF. In nucleotides, the CDR3 is TGTGCCAGCAGCTCACCTTCGACAGGGGGCGTAGTTTCTGGGGCCAACGTCCTGACTTTC. The complete variable domain, with remaining parts taken from reference TRBV13 and TRBJ2-6, reads AAGVIQSPRHLIKEKRETATLKCYPIPRHDTVYWYQQGPGQDPQFLISFYEKMQSDKGSIPDRFSAQQFSDYHSELNMSSLELGDSALYFCASSSPSTGGVVSGANVLTFGAGSRLTVL.

This clone has a single count. The chain carries TRBV4-2 and TRBJ1-2; no firm D call. Trimming removed 1 base from V and 2 bases from J, with 8 bases in between. CDR3 size: 14 residues. The germline V gene encodes CDR1 LGHNA and CDR2 YNFKEQ. The CDR3 is CASSQGSTNYGYTF. CDR3 coding DNA: TGTGCCAGCAGCCAAGGTTCGACCAACTATGGCTACACCTTC.

There are many counts of this clone. The chain has TRBV28 and TRBJ2-7; weak D call: TRBD1 (5 bases). The CDR3 extends over 13 amino acids. Trimming removed 2 bases at V and 2 bases at J, with 7 bases between. Germline CDR1 reads MDHEN; CDR2 reads SYDVKM. This CDR3 is CASSLGRAYEQYF. For the CDR3, the DNA is TGTGCCAGCAGTTTAGGCAGGGCCTACGAGCAGTACTTC. The full variable domain, with the rest looked up from reference TRBV28 and TRBJ2-7, is DVKVTQSSRYLVKRTGEKVFLECVQDMDHENMFWYRQDPGLGLRLIYFSYDVKMKEKGDIPEGYSVSREKKERFSLILESASTNQTSMYLCASSLGRAYEQYFGPGTRLTVT.